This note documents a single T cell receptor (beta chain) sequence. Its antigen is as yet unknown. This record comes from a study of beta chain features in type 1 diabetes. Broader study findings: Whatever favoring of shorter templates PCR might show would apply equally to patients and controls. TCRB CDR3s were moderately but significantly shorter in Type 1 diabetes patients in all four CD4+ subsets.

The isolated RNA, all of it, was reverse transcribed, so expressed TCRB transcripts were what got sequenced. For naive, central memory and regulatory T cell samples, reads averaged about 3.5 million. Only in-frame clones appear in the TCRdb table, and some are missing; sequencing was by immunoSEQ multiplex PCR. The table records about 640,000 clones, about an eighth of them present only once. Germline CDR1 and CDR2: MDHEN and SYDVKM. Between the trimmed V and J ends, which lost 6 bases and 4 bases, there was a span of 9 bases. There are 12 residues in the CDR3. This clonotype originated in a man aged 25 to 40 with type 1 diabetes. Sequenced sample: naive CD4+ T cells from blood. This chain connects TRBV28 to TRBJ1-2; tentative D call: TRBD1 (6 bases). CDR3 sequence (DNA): TGTGCCAGCAGAGAGGGGGTCTATGGCTACACCTTC. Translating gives CASREGVYGYTF.